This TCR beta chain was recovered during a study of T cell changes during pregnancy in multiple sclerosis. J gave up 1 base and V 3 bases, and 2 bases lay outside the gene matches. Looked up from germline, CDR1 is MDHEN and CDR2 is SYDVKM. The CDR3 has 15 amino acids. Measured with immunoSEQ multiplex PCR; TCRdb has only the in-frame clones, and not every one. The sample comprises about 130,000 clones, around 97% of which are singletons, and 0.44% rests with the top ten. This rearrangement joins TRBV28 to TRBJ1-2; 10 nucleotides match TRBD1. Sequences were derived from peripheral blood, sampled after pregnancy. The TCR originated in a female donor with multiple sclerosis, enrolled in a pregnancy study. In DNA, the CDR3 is TGTGCCAGCAGTTTGGACAGGGGGATTAACTATGGCTACACCTTC. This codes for CASSLDRGINYGYTF.